This T cell receptor beta chain was sequenced in a study of T cells in Graves' hyperthyroidism and ophthalmopathy. Diagnosing involved the use of clinical symptoms, serum thyroxine and TRAb, thyroid ultrasound and orbital computed tomography. This CDR3 spans 15 amino acids. CDR1 and CDR2 (germline): DFQATT, SNEGSKA (reference sequence). V shed 3 bases and J 9 bases; nucleotides not matched to a gene: 12. Authors of the study amplified TCR beta CDR3 regions from RNA transcripts. The primer set for the first-round RT-PCR of the TCR CDR3 was HTBI. TCRdb reprocessed the multiplex PCR reads via MiXCR and lists one record per CDR3 protein. The sample records about 420,000 distinct CDR3 sequences, less than 20% being singletons.

This TCR was recovered from a woman younger than 35 with Graves' hyperthyroidism. V gene TRBV20-1 combines with J gene TRBJ2-1; 9 bases map to TRBD1. Sequences were obtained from blood. The chain's CDR3 is CSASRTGVMLGEQFF. The CDR3, as DNA: TGCAGTGCTAGTCGGACAGGGGTAATGCTTGGTGAGCAGTTCTTC.